Listed below are T cell receptor beta chains from one sample, sequenced in a study of CD8+ T cells in alopecia areata. The method was immunoSEQ multiplex PCR; TCRdb's version includes in-frame clones alone and lacks a portion of them. The profile covers 90,000 to 100,000 clones, with approximately 66% appearing a single time and 15% to 17% taken by the ten largest. The starting material was CD8+ T cells sorted from blood, obtained at week 4, from a patient treated with tofacitinib. These receptors were taken from a human donor with alopecia areata. The CDR3 runs from the conserved cysteine through the conserved F or W. D genes are given only for firm matches. Clone size is stated in some rows and not others, as once, few, many or a class when expanded.

j_call v_call d_call clone_size cdr3_nt cdr3_aa
TRBJ2-1 TRBV7-9 - - TGTGCCAGCAGCCGCACGGACGGACACAATGAGCAGTTCTTC CASSRTDGHNEQFF
TRBJ2-1 TRBV30 - - TGTGCCTGGAGTCCCGGCGGAGAGGAGCAGTTCTTC CAWSPGGEEQFF
TRBJ1-3 TRBV29-1 - once TGCAGCGTTGTGGAGGGACTCACCTCTGGAAACACCATATATTTT CSVVEGLTSGNTIYF
TRBJ2-7 TRBV7-2 TRBD2 - TGTGCCAGCAGCTTAGAGGCCGCGGGAGAAAGTGAGCAGTACTTC CASSLEAAGESEQYF
TRBJ2-3 TRBV27 TRBD2 few TGTGCCAGCAGTTTATCCATCAGCGGGAGGGCCACAGATACGCAGTATTTT CASSLSISGRATDTQYF
TRBJ2-3 TRBV2 TRBD2 - TGTGCCAGCAGTGAAGGGGGTTACGGACTAGGCACCACAGATACGCAGTATTTT CASSEGGYGLGTTDTQYF
TRBJ2-3 TRBV5-1 - - TGCGCCAGCAGTTTGGGAAGCAATCGCCGCACAGATACGCAGTATTTT CASSLGSNRRTDTQYF
TRBJ2-5 TRBV7-2 TRBD1 - TGTGCCAGCAGCGCTCGGGACAGGGTCCAAGAGACCCAGTACTTC CASSARDRVQETQYF
TRBJ1-2 TRBV4-1 - - TGCGCCAGCAGAGGTGAAGACTATGGCTACACCTTC CASRGEDYGYTF
TRBJ2-5 TRBV27 - - TGTGCCAGCAGTTCGGAAACCCAAGAGACCCAGTACTTC CASSSETQETQYF
TRBJ2-2 TRBV5-6 - few TGTGCCAGCAGCTTGGTGGGAACCGGGGAGCTGTTTTTT CASSLVGTGELFF
TRBJ2-7 TRBV30 - - TGTGCCTGGAGCATCACGGGACACGGCTCCTACGAGCAGTACTTC CAWSITGHGSYEQYF
TRBJ1-1 TRBV27 TRBD1 - TGTGCCAGCACTTCTGGACAGGGGGCCACTGAAGCTTTCTTT CASTSGQGATEAFF
TRBJ2-1 TRBV2 TRBD2 - TGTGCCAGCAGTGAGACTAGCGACTACAATGAGCAGTTCTTC CASSETSDYNEQFF
TRBJ2-7 TRBV4-1 - - TGCGCCAGCAGCTCCCTCTCGGGAGAACTCTACGAGCAGTACTTC CASSSLSGELYEQYF
TRBJ2-2 TRBV9 - - TGTGCCAGCAGCGTAGTGTCCGGGGAGCTGTTTTTT CASSVVSGELFF